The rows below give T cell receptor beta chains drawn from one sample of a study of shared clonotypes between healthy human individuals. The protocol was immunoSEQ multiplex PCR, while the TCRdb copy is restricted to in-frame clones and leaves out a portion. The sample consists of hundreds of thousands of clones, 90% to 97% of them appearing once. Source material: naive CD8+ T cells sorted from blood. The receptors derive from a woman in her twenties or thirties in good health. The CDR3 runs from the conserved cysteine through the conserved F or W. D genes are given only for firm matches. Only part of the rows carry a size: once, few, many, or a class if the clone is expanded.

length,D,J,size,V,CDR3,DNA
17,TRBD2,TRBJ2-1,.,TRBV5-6,CASSFETSGRTYNEQFF,TGTGCCAGCAGCTTCGAGACTAGCGGGAGGACCTACAATGAGCAGTTCTTC
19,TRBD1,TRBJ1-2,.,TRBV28,CASSLYTHRLRDRENGYTF,TGTGCCAGCAGTTTATATACCCACCGCCTCCGGGACAGGGAGAATGGCTACACCTTC
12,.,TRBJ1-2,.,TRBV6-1,CASSEYGGRGTF,TGTGCCAGCAGTGAATACGGGGGCAGGGGAACCTTC
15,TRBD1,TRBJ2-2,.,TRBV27,CASSLGQGATGELFF,TGTGCCAGCAGTTTAGGGCAGGGGGCGACCGGGGAGCTGTTTTTT
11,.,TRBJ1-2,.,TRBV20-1,CSARASEYYTF,TGCAGTGCTAGAGCATCTGAATACTACACCTTC
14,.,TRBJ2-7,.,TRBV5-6,CASSWAGAGNEQYF,TGTGCCAGCAGCTGGGCCGGGGCGGGCAACGAGCAGTACTTC
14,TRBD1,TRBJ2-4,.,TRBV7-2,CASSSGTGVAIQYF,TGTGCCAGCAGCTCAGGGACAGGGGTAGCCATTCAGTACTTC
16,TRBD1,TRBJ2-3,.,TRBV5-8,CASSDGTGGWTDTQYF,TGTGCCAGCAGCGACGGGACAGGGGGTTGGACAGATACGCAGTATTTT
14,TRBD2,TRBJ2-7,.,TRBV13,CASSSSPGGGEQYF,TGTGCCAGCAGCTCCTCCCCGGGGGGGGGCGAGCAGTACTTC
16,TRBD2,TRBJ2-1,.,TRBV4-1,CASSQDGSGRANEQFF,TGCGCCAGCAGCCAAGACGGTAGCGGGAGGGCAAATGAGCAGTTCTTC
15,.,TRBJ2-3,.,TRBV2,CASSDGETSTDTQYF,TGTGCCAGCAGTGATGGTGAAACCTCCACAGATACGCAGTATTTT
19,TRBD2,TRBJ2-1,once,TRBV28,CASSLLGLAGERAYNEQFF,TGTGCCAGCAGTTTACTCGGACTAGCGGGAGAAAGGGCCTACAATGAGCAGTTCTTC
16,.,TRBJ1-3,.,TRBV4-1,CASSHRTGVEVNTIYF,TGCGCCAGCAGCCACCGGACTGGGGTAGAAGTAAACACCATATATTTT
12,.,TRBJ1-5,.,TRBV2,CASSSGNQPQHF,TGTGCCAGCAGCAGTGGCAATCAGCCCCAGCATTTT
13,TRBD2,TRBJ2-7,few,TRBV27,CASSLAGAYEQYF,TGTGCCAGCAGCCTAGCGGGAGCCTACGAGCAGTACTTC
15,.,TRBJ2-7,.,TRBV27,CASSLSWTASYEQYF,TGTGCCAGCAGTTTATCTTGGACGGCCTCCTACGAGCAGTACTTC
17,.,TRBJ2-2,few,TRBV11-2,CASSLAVVGLSTGELFF,TGTGCCAGCAGCTTAGCGGTTGTGGGCCTAAGCACCGGGGAGCTGTTTTTT
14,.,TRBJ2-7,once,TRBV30,CARSVVGGVGEQYF,TGTGCCCGGAGTGTAGTGGGGGGAGTCGGGGAGCAGTACTTC
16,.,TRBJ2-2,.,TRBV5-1,CASSLWDITNTGELFF,TGCGCCAGCAGCTTGTGGGACATTACGAACACCGGGGAGCTGTTTTTT
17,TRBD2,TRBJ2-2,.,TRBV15,CATSRAPSGRVTGELFF,TGTGCCACCAGCAGAGCCCCTAGCGGGAGAGTCACCGGGGAGCTGTTTTTT
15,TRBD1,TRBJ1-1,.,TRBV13,CASSAPGQPNTEAFF,TGTGCCAGCAGCGCCCCGGGACAGCCGAACACTGAAGCTTTCTTT
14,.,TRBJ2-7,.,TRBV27,CASSLIGSSYEQYF,TGTGCCAGCAGTTTAATAGGGAGCTCCTACGAGCAGTACTTC
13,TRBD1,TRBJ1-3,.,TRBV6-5,CASGRGFGNTIYF,TGTGCCAGCGGCAGGGGGTTTGGAAACACCATATATTTT
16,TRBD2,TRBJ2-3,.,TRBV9,CASSARLAPTPDTQYF,TGTGCCAGCAGCGCCCGACTAGCGCCAACTCCAGATACGCAGTATTTT
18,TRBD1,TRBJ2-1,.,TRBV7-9,CASSLGKGTGTGNNEQFF,TGTGCCAGCAGCTTAGGAAAGGGGACCGGGACAGGTAACAATGAGCAGTTCTTC
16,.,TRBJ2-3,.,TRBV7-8,CASSLGRAPFTDTQYF,TGTGCCAGCAGCTTAGGCAGGGCCCCTTTCACAGATACGCAGTATTTT
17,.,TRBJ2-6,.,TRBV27,CASSMMTPGTGANVLTF,TGTGCCAGCAGTATGATGACCCCTGGAACTGGGGCCAACGTCCTGACTTTC
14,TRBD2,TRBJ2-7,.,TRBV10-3,CAISPEGGRYEQYF,TGTGCCATCAGTCCTGAGGGCGGGAGGTACGAGCAGTACTTC
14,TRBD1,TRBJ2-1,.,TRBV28,CASSLRQGADEQFF,TGTGCCAGCAGTTTACGACAGGGGGCTGATGAGCAGTTCTTC
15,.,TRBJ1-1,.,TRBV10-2,CASRPMAEGNIEAFF,TGCGCCAGCAGACCTATGGCCGAGGGGAACATTGAAGCTTTCTTT
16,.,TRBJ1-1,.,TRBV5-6,CASSLAAAVQNTEAFF,TGTGCCAGCAGCTTGGCCGCGGCAGTACAGAACACTGAAGCTTTCTTT
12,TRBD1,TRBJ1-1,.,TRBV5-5,CASRTQGTEAFF,TGTGCCAGCAGGACACAGGGGACTGAAGCTTTCTTT
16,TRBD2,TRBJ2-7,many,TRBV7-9,CASSLLAGVGVGEQYF,TGTGCCAGCAGCTTACTTGCGGGAGTAGGGGTGGGCGAGCAGTACTTC
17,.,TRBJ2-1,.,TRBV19,CASSGPGARLSYNEQFF,TGTGCCAGTAGTGGGCCTGGGGCGCGACTATCCTACAATGAGCAGTTCTTC
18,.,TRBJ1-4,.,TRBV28,CASSYPQGVLTTNEKLFF,TGTGCCAGCAGTTACCCCCAGGGAGTACTTACAACTAATGAAAAACTGTTTTTT
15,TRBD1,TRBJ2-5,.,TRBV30,CAWTFYGQGTETQYF,TGTGCCTGGACATTCTATGGACAGGGCACAGAGACCCAGTACTTC
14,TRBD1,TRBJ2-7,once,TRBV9,CASSVGQGDYEQYF,TGTGCCAGCAGCGTGGGACAGGGGGACTACGAGCAGTACTTC
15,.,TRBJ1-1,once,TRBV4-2,CASSQEGALGTEAFF,TGTGCCAGCAGCCAAGAGGGGGCGCTCGGGACTGAAGCTTTCTTT
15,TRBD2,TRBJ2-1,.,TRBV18,CASSPDAGGDNEQFF,TGTGCCAGCTCACCCGATGCGGGAGGAGATAATGAGCAGTTCTTC
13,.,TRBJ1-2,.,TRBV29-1,CSVTPVTNYGYTF,TGCAGCGTGACCCCCGTTACTAACTATGGCTACACCTTC
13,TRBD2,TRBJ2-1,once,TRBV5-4,CASSTGLAGDQFF,TGTGCCAGCAGCACGGGACTAGCGGGGGACCAGTTCTTC
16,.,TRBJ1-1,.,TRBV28,CASSLVRQRSNTEAFF,TGTGCCAGCAGTTTAGTTAGGCAGAGGAGTAACACTGAAGCTTTCTTT
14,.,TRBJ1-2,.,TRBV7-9,CASSPTLAGDGYTF,TGTGCCAGCAGCCCCACTCTGGCAGGGGATGGCTACACCTTC
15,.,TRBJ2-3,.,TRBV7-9,CASSLAGGNTDTQYF,TGTGCCAGCAGCTTAGCCGGCGGGAACACAGATACGCAGTATTTT
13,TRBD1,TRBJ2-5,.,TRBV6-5,CASSGQGRETQYF,TGTGCCAGCTCGGGACAGGGACGGGAGACCCAGTACTTC